This T cell receptor beta chain comes out of a study of blood T cell repertoires in COVID-19. Study summary: The origin of the acute and convalescent COVID-19 samples was the United States, Italy and Spain.

The germline CDR1 and CDR2 sequences are SQVTM and ANQGSEA. J was trimmed by 3 bases and V by 1 base; bases with no gene match: 8. The CDR3 loop spans 15 amino acids. Patients of the Seattle cohort, enrolled during active infection, were followed longitudinally. Produced via immunoSEQ multiplex PCR; TCRdb's table is partial and in-frame only. Counted here are about 52,000 clones, over 75% occurring once; the ten biggest clones make up around 10%. The origin of this receptor is a man older than 75 with COVID-19, enrolled during active disease. Specimen: peripheral blood. The chain is built from TRBV29-1 and TRBJ1-1; 7 bases map to TRBD1. CDR3 in DNA: TGCAGCGTTGAAGGGGCAGGGGGATCGTACACTGAAGCTTTCTTT. Translation gives CSVEGAGGSYTEAFF.